This TCR beta chain stems from a study of shared clonotypes between healthy human individuals. Study-level background: Each donor had three CD4 naive, three CD4 memory, two CD8 naive and one CD8 memory plate. Overall study findings and caveats: Across subsets, estimated richness was generally greater for naive than for memory populations.

Data came from immunoSEQ multiplex PCR; TCRdb stores just in-frame clones and leaves some out. The repertoire holds about 2.3 million clones, with about 90% as singletons. Turning to this clone: What it binds is unknown.

The sample was naive CD4+ T cells from PBMCs. Subset indicated: CD45RA+ positively selected. This clonotype originated in a man between 18 and 29 years old in good health. Some clones in this sample may be carry-over from other donors' samples.

The CDR3 DNA follows: TGTGCCAGTAGCGGGGGGCACACCTATGGCTACACCTTC. Its protein product is CASSGGHTYGYTF. The chain has TRBV19 and TRBJ1-2; the D gene is possibly TRBD1 (6 bases). Trimming stripped 6 bases from V and 4 bases from J, with 12 bases between. CDR1 is LNHDA, CDR2 SQIVND, per germline (reference sequence). The CDR3 extends over 13 amino acids.